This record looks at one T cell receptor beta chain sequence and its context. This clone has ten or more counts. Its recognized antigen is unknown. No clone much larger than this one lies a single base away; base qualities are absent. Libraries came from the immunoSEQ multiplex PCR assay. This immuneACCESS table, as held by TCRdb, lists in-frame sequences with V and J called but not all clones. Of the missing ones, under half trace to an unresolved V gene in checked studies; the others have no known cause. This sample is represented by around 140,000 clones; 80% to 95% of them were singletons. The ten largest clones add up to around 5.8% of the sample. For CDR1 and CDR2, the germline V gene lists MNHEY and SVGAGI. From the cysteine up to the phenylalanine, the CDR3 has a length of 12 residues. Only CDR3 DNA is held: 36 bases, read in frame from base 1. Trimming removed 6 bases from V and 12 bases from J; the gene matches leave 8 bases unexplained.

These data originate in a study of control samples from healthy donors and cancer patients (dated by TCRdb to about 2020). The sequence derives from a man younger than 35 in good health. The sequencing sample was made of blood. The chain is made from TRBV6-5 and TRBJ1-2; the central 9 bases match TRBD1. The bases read TGTGCCAGCAGGGGGGACAGGGACCAGGACACCTTC. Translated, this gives CASRGDRDQDTF.